These T cell receptor beta chains were read from a single sample in a study of blood T cell repertoires in COVID-19. Assay used: immunoSEQ multiplex PCR; TCRdb lists only in-frame clones, some missing. The sample consists of some 140,000 clones, around four fifths of them appearing once. Sample: PBMCs or T cells enriched from blood (not recorded which). These receptors were taken from a man aged 30 to 45 who had recovered from COVID-19. Both conserved end residues are part of each CDR3. Each record gives: clone size, D gene, V gene, J gene, CDR3 DNA, CDR3 protein. The D gene is left open where the match is weak. Size tells how often a clone was seen (once, few, many) or the class of an expanded clone, and some rows leave it out.

-	TRBD2	TRBV2	TRBJ2-7	TGTGCCAGCAGCCCGACTAGCGGGTCCTACGAGCAGTACTTC	CASSPTSGSYEQYF
-	-	TRBV7-3	TRBJ2-5	TGTGCCAGCAGCTTAAATAACCAAGAGACCCAGTACTTC	CASSLNNQETQYF
-	-	TRBV11-2	TRBJ1-3	TGTGCCAGCAGCCAAGACAGGAGCTCTGGAAACACCATATATTTT	CASSQDRSSGNTIYF
-	TRBD2	TRBV6-2/TRBV6-3	TRBJ2-1	TGTGCCAGCAGCCGGACTAGCGGGGGCGTCGATGAGCAGTTCTTC	CASSRTSGGVDEQFF
-	-	TRBV24-1	TRBJ2-1	TGTGCCACCAGTGCCGGGGGATCTAGTCCCTACAATGAGCAGTTCTTC	CATSAGGSSPYNEQFF
-	TRBD2	TRBV5-1	TRBJ2-5	TGCGCCAGCAGCCACGGGACTACTCAAGAGACCCAGTACTTC	CASSHGTTQETQYF
-	TRBD1	TRBV15	TRBJ1-1	TGTGCCACCAGCAGAGAAGGACAGGCCCCTGGATTT	CATSREGQAPGF
-	-	TRBV5-5	TRBJ1-2	TGTGCCAGCAGCTTGACAGCTAACTATGGCTACACCTTC	CASSLTANYGYTF
-	-	TRBV5-1	TRBJ1-1	TGCGCCAGCAGCTTGGCGGGGGACACTGAAGCTTTCTTT	CASSLAGDTEAFF
-	-	TRBV6-5	TRBJ1-4	TGTGCCAGTCGGACAGACGCAACTAATGAAAAACTGTTTTTT	CASRTDATNEKLFF
-	TRBD1	TRBV9	TRBJ2-2	TGTGCCAGCAGCGCACAGGGGACCGGGGAGCTGTTTTTT	CASSAQGTGELFF
-	-	TRBV3-1/TRBV3-2	TRBJ1-6	TGTGCCAGCAGCGGAATCGGGACATTAGTTTCACCCCTCCACTTT	CASSGIGTLVSPLHF
-	-	TRBV5-4	TRBJ2-2	TGTGCCAGCAGCTTGGGCGGGACGATCAACACCGGGGAGCTGTTTTTT	CASSLGGTINTGELFF
-	TRBD2	TRBV9	TRBJ2-1	TGTGCCAGCAGCGTAGGGACTAGCGGGAGTTACGGCCTTGGAACGTCGAAAAACAATGAGCAGTTCTTC	CASSVGTSGSYGLGTSKNNEQFF
-	-	TRBV3-1/TRBV3-2	TRBJ2-5	TGTGCCAGCAGCCAGGGTGGACTATCAGTGGCCCAGTACTTC	CASSQGGLSVAQYF
-	-	TRBV2	TRBJ1-2	TGTGCCAGCAATGGGTTCCAAGGGGGGGACCGGACGGCTGGCTACACCTTC	CASNGFQGGDRTAGYTF
-	-	TRBV6-2/TRBV6-3	TRBJ1-6	TGTGCCAGCAGTTACCGTCCGACAGGCTATTTTTATAATTCACCCCTCCACTTT	CASSYRPTGYFYNSPLHF
-	-	TRBV25-1	TRBJ2-6	TGTGCCAGCAGTGAATTCCAGGGTGAAGCTGGGGCCAACGTCCTGACTTTC	CASSEFQGEAGANVLTF
once	TRBD1	TRBV2	TRBJ1-1	TGTGCCAGCAGTCTGAACAGGGGGAACACTGAAGCTTTCTTT	CASSLNRGNTEAFF
-	TRBD1	TRBV9	TRBJ1-2	TGTGCCAGCAGCGTAGAGGGACAGGGAAACTATGGCTACACCTTC	CASSVEGQGNYGYTF
-	-	TRBV5-1	TRBJ1-1	TGCGCCAGCAGCTTGGACGGGGATGCGAACACTGAAGCTTTCTTT	CASSLDGDANTEAFF
-	-	TRBV5-4	TRBJ1-3	TGTGCCGTCAGGGATTCAACCCACTCTGGAAACACCATATATTTT	CAVRDSTHSGNTIYF
-	TRBD2	TRBV27	TRBJ2-3	TGTGCCAGCAGTCAACTAGCGGCCATGTCCGATACGCAGTATTTT	CASSQLAAMSDTQYF
-	-	TRBV28	TRBJ1-3	TGTGCCAGCTCCTCGGGGGGGGGAGCTGGAAACACCATATATTTT	CASSSGGGAGNTIYF
-	-	TRBV27	TRBJ2-5	TGTGCCAGCACCCCGGGGAGCCCCCAAGAGACCCAGTACTTC	CASTPGSPQETQYF
-	-	TRBV6-1	TRBJ1-5	TGTGCCAGCAGTGAAGCGGGAGATCCAACTTATAGCAATCAGCCCCAGCATTTT	CASSEAGDPTYSNQPQHF
-	-	TRBV15	TRBJ1-4	TGTGCCACCAGCAGAGCAGATAAACCGGGTGAAAAACTGTTTTTT	CATSRADKPGEKLFF
once	TRBD1	TRBV19	TRBJ1-5	TGTGCCAGTAGTATGTCCGGACAGGAGAATCAGCCCCAGCATTTT	CASSMSGQENQPQHF
-	TRBD1	TRBV19	TRBJ2-7	TGTGCCAGTAGTACCACCGGGACAGGGTACGAGCAGTACTTC	CASSTTGTGYEQYF
-	-	TRBV7-9	TRBJ1-3	TGTGCCAGCAGCCATAACAGGGTTTTTGGAAACACCATATATTTT	CASSHNRVFGNTIYF
-	-	TRBV5-5	TRBJ1-2	TGTGCCAGCAGCTTGGGAACAGGTGGTTACGGCTATGGCTACACCTTC	CASSLGTGGYGYGYTF
-	-	TRBV12-3/TRBV12-4	TRBJ1-1	TGTGCCAGCAGTTCACGGGGGAACACTGAAGCTTTCTTT	CASSSRGNTEAFF
-	-	TRBV18	TRBJ2-1	TGTGCCAGCTCACCACTCCCTCAATCGGCGGAGGGTTACAATGAGCAGTTCTTC	CASSPLPQSAEGYNEQFF